This T cell receptor beta chain was sequenced during a study of blood T cell repertoires in COVID-19. Turning to the study itself: T cells, B-cell-depleted T cells, or PBMCs supplied cDNA or gDNA.

All enrollees were roughly 18 to 95 years old and from about two dozen US areas. Two negative PCRs, clearance, or symptom resolution had been documented for recovered Cohort 3 donors. The CDR3 has 14 residues. V lost 2 bases and J 6 bases, leaving 11 bases between the germline ends. Germline CDR1 MNHEY, CDR2 SVGAGI. As processed by the authors: Amplification of reference gene primers provided the estimated nucleated cell counts. The data were produced by immunoSEQ multiplex PCR, yet TCRdb's version contains in-frame clones alone and is incomplete. V and J calls and clone size are those listed in that table; D and trimming were worked out from the DNA. The table has 200,000 to 300,000 clones, roughly 86% seen once; the top ten hold over 2%.

The material sequenced was PBMCs or T cells enriched from blood (not recorded which). This sequence was found in a woman between 18 and 29 years old who had recovered from COVID-19. The gene calls are TRBV6-5 and TRBJ1-5; D might be TRBD1 (5 bases). The CDR3 sequence: CASSYAGGSQPQHF. CDR3 DNA sequence: TGTGCCAGCAGTTACGCGGGGGGAAGTCAGCCCCAGCATTTT.